Below are 6 T cell receptor beta chains sequenced from a single sample in a study of T cell clones after liver transplantation. Assay: immunoSEQ multiplex PCR; the TCRdb copy retains only in-frame clones and omits some. The profile covers 75,000 to 100,000 clones, with over 80% appearing a single time and more than 0.45% taken by the ten largest. Sequencing was performed on CD4+ T cells from blood, taken 46 months after liver transplant. The receptors derive from a human patient who received a liver transplant. Some of the T cells might come from the graft donor.

The chain recombines TRBV6-6 with TRBJ1-2; 10 nucleotides agree with TRBD1. The CDR3 has 15 amino acids. Germline V CDR1 and CDR2: MNHNY, SVGAGI (reference sequence). V trimming: 5 bases; J trimming: 7 bases; junction bases outside the gene matches: 10. The CDR3 DNA reads TGTGCCAGCAGTCAAAGAGGACAGGGGGGTGGTGGCTACACCTTC. Translated: CASSQRGQGGGGYTF.

The genes are TRBV6-1 and TRBJ1-2; TRBD1 matches at 7 bases. Germline assignment: CDR1 MNHNS and CDR2 SASEGT. CDR3 length: 15 amino acids. The J segment lost 4 bases and the V segment lost 0 bases, leaving 5 bases of the junction unmatched. The CDR3 region has the DNA TGTGCCAGCAGTGAAGCGGCAGGGGGAAGCTATGGCTACACCTTC. As protein: CASSEAAGGSYGYTF.

The J gene is TRBJ2-2, the V gene TRBV19; D perhaps matches TRBD2 (5 bases). Per germline, CDR1 LNHDA and CDR2 SQIVND (reference sequence). Trimming cost V 3 bases and J 4 bases, with 6 bases left between them. The CDR3 has 13 amino acids. DNA for the CDR3: TGTGCCAGTAGTATTCGGGGCACCGGGGAGCTGTTTTTT. Translating gives CASSIRGTGELFF.

J is TRBJ1-3 and V is TRBV5-6; D remains ambiguous. There are 14 residues in the CDR3. Trimming removed 2 bases at V and 3 bases at J, with 9 bases between. The V gene's germline CDR1 is SGHDT and CDR2 YYEEEE. The CDR3 protein is CASSLSQVGNTIYF. CDR3 in DNA: TGTGCCAGCAGCTTAAGCCAGGTTGGAAACACCATATATTTT. Supplemented by reference TRBV5-6 and TRBJ1-3, the full variable domain reads DAGVTQSPTHLIKTRGQQVTLRCSPKSGHDTVSWYQQALGQGPQFIFQYYEEEERQRGNFPDRFSGHQFPNYSSELNVNALLLGDSALYLCASSLSQVGNTIYFGEGSWLTVV.

The chain carries TRBV6-6 and TRBJ1-2; 8 bases map to TRBD1. With V trimmed by 6 bases and J by 6 bases, 6 bases remained unmatched. The CDR3 consists of 13 residues. Looked up from germline, CDR1 is MNHNY and CDR2 is SVGAGI (reference sequence). In nucleotides, the CDR3 is TGTGCCAGCAGCCAGCAGGGGGCTGATGGCTACACCTTC. It yields the protein CASSQQGADGYTF.

The chain is built from TRBV2 and TRBJ2-7; D is unclear. In germline, CDR1 is SNHLY, CDR2 FYNNEI. V was trimmed by 6 bases and J by 2 bases, leaving 14 bases between them. The CDR3 runs to 14 residues. This chain's CDR3 is CASRARTDPYEQYF. The DNA of the CDR3 is TGTGCCAGCAGGGCAAGGACGGATCCCTACGAGCAGTACTTC.